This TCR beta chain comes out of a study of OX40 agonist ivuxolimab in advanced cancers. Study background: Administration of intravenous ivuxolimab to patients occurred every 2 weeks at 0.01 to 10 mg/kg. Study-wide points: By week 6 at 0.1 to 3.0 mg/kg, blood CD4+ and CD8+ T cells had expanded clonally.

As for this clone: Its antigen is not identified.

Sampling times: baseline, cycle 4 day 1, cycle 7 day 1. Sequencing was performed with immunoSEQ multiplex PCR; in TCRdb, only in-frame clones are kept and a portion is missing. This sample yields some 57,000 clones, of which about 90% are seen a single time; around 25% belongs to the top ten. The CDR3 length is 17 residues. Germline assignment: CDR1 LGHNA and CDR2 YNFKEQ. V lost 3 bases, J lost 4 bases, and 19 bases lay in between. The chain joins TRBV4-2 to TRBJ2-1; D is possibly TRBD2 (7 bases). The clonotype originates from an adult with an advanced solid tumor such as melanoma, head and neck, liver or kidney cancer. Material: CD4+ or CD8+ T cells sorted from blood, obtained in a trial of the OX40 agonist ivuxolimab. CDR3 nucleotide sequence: TGTGCCAGCAGCCATGAGCTGGGGCGGGGGCCTTACAATGAGCAGTTCTTC. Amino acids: CASSHELGRGPYNEQFF.